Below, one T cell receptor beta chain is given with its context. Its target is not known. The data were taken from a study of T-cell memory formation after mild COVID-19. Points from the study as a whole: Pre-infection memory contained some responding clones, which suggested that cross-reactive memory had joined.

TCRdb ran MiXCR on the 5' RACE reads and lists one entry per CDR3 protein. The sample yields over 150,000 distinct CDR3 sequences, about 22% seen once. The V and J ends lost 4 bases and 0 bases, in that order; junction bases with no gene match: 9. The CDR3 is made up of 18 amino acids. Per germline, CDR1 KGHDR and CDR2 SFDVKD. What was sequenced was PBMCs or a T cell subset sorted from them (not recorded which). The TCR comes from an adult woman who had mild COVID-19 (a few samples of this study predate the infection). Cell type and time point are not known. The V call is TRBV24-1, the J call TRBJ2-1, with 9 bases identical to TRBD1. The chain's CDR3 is CATSELTDRGGSYNEQFF. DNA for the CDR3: TGTGCCACCAGTGAATTGACGGACAGGGGAGGCTCCTACAATGAGCAGTTCTTC.